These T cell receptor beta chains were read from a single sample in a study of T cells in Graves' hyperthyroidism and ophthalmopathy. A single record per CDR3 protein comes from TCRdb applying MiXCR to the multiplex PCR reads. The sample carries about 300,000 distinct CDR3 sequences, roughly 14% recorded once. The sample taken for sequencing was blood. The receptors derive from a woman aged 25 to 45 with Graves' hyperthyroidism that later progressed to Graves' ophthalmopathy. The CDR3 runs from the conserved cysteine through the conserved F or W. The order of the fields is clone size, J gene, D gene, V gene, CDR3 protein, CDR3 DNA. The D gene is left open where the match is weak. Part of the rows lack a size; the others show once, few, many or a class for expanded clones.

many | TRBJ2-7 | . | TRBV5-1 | CASSADSYEQYF | TGCGCCAGCAGCGCGGACTCCTACGAGCAGTACTTC
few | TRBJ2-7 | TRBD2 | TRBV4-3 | CASSPGGLAGVYEQYF | TGCGCCAGCAGCCCCGGAGGACTAGCGGGAGTATACGAGCAGTACTTC
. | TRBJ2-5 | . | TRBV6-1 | CASSWGPRGTQYF | TGTGCCAGCAGCTGGGGACCCCGGGGGACCCAGTACTTC
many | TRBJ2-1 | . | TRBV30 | CAWSVLNEQFF | TGTGCCTGGAGTGTACTTAATGAGCAGTTCTTC
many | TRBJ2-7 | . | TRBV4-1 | CASSQGPFSSYEQYF | TGCGCCAGCAGCCAAGGGCCCTTTAGCTCCTACGAGCAGTACTTC
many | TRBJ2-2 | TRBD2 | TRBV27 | CASGLAVYTGELFF | TGTGCCTCGGGACTAGCGGTGTATACCGGGGAGCTGTTTTTT
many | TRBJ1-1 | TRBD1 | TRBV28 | CASRQGLTMNTEAFF | TGTGCCAGCAGACAGGGGCTAACTATGAACACTGAAGCTTTCTTT
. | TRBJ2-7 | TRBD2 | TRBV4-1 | CASSHFPTSGSYEQYF | TGCGCCAGCAGCCATTTCCCGACTAGCGGGAGTTACGAGCAGTACTTC
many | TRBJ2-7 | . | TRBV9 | CASSVGGSPSYEQYF | TGTGCCAGCAGCGTAGGTGGGAGTCCCTCCTACGAGCAGTACTTC
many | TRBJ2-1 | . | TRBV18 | CASSPREIGHNEQFF | TGTGCCAGCTCACCCAGGGAAATTGGACACAATGAGCAGTTCTTC
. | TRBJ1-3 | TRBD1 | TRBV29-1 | CSAEGQGRGTIYF | TGCAGCGCCGAGGGACAGGGTAGAGGCACCATATATTTT
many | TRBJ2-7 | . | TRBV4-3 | CASSQDLPMDEQYF | TGCGCCAGCAGCCAAGATCTTCCGATGGACGAGCAGTACTTC
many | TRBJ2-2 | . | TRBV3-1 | CASSFGGQGIGELFF | TGTGCCAGCAGCTTCGGGGGGCAGGGGATCGGGGAGCTGTTTTTT
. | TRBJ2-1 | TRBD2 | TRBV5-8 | CATARERGGHNEQFF | TGTGCCACCGCTCGGGAGCGGGGGGGACACAATGAGCAGTTCTTC
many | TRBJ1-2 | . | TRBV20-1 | CSASYLYGYTF | TGCAGTGCTAGCTATCTATATGGCTACACCTTC
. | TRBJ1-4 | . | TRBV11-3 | CASSPDSGNEKLFF | TGTGCCAGCAGCCCGGACAGTGGTAATGAAAAACTGTTTTTT
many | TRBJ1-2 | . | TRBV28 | CASSLPGTEANYGYTF | TGTGCCAGCAGTTTACCAGGGACTGAAGCTAACTATGGCTACACCTTC
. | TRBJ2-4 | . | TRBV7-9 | CASSPVPGLNIQYF | TGTGCCAGCAGCCCAGTGCCAGGGCTAAACATTCAGTACTTC
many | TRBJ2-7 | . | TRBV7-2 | CASSSSGQYYEQYF | TGTGCCAGCAGCTCTTCTGGACAGTACTACGAGCAGTACTTC
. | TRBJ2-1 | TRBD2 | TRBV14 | CAGSQGYSGRYNEQFF | TGTGCCGGCAGCCAAGGGTACAGCGGGAGATACAATGAGCAGTTCTTC
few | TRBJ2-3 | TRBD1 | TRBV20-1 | CSAELGQEITDTQYF | TGCAGTGCTGAGCTGGGACAGGAAATCACAGATACGCAGTATTTT
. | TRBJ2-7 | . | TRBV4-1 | CASSHTVTAYEQYF | TGCGCCAGCAGCCATACCGTCACAGCCTACGAGCAGTACTTC
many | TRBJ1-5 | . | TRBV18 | CASSPAGVRAQPQHF | TGTGCCAGCTCACCCGCAGGGGTTCGGGCTCAGCCCCAGCATTTT
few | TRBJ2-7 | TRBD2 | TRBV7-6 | CASSLGERTRTASEQYF | TGTGCCAGCAGCTTGGGGGAACGGACTAGAACCGCTTCCGAGCAGTACTTC
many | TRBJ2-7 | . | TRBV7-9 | CASSLPGQLYEQYF | TGTGCCAGCAGCTTACCGGGGCAGCTCTACGAGCAGTACTTC
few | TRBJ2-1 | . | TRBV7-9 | CASKDPSGDFNEQFF | TGTGCCAGCAAGGACCCCTCGGGAGATTTCAATGAGCAGTTCTTC
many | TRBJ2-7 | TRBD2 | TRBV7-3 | CASSLKAGEFHEQYF | TGTGCCAGCAGCCTTAAGGCGGGAGAGTTCCACGAGCAGTACTTC
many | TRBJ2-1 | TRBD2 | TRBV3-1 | CASSQDRGSGRLYNEQFF | TGTGCCAGCAGCCAAGATCGGGGTAGCGGGAGATTATACAATGAGCAGTTCTTC
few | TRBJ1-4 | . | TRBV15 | CATSRAGLFIEKLFF | TGTGCCACCAGCAGAGCAGGTCTATTTATTGAAAAACTGTTTTTT
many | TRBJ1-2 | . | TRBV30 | CAWSVQEGPYGYTF | TGTGCCTGGAGTGTACAGGAGGGGCCCTATGGCTACACCTTC
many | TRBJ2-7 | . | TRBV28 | CASSFRGTAPEQYF | TGTGCCAGCAGTTTCCGCGGGACCGCGCCCGAGCAGTACTTC
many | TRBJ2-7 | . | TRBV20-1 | CSARDLDQSIYEQYF | TGCAGTGCTAGAGATCTGGACCAGTCAATTTACGAGCAGTACTTC
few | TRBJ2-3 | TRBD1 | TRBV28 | CASGLRGRTDTQYF | TGTGCCAGCGGTCTGAGGGGGCGGACAGATACGCAGTATTTT
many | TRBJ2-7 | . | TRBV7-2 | CASSLGPHSYEQYF | TGTGCCAGCAGCTTAGGGCCCCATTCTTACGAGCAGTACTTC
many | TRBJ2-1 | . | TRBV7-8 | CASSLRLRRGSYNEQFF | TGTGCCAGCAGCCTCCGCCTTAGGCGGGGTTCCTACAATGAGCAGTTCTTC
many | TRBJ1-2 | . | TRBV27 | CASSPTGFHGYTF | TGTGCCAGCAGTCCCACAGGGTTTCATGGCTACACCTTC
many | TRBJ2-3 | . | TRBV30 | CAWTGTLPGDTQYF | TGTGCCTGGACCGGGACCCTCCCAGGGGATACGCAGTATTTT
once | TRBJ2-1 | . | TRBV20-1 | CSASPSSYNEQFF | TGCAGTGCTAGCCCTAGCTCCTACAATGAGCAGTTCTTC
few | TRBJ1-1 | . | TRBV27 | CASSLNLEGSPEAFF | TGTGCCAGCAGTTTAAACCTCGAGGGGTCCCCTGAAGCTTTCTTT
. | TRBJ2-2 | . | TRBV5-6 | CASSSSATRSGELFF | TGTGCCAGCAGCTCCTCGGCGACTAGATCCGGGGAGCTGTTTTTT
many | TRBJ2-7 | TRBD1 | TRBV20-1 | CSAKLQGLSYEQYF | TGCAGTGCCAAGCTACAGGGGCTCTCCTACGAGCAGTACTTC